This T cell receptor (beta chain) comes out of a study of OX40 agonist ivuxolimab in advanced cancers. The overall study: Males comprised 75% to 90% of the group, whose mean age was approximately 62 years (range 23 to 79). Whole-study findings and limits: Dosing at 0.1 to 3.0 mg/kg was accompanied by clonal expansion of CD4+ and CD8+ blood T cells by week 6.

In regard to this clone: The antigen remains unidentified.

Data came from immunoSEQ multiplex PCR; TCRdb stores just in-frame clones and leaves some out. The table has tens of thousands of clones, around nine tenths seen once; the top ten hold roughly 0.35%. Between the trimmed V and J ends, which lost 1 base and 0 bases, there was a span of 13 bases. Germline V lookup: CDR1 SGHAT, CDR2 FQNNGV. The CDR3 spans 17 residues. The chain uses TRBV11-2 and TRBJ2-1, with D maybe TRBD2 (6 bases). The sequencing here drew on CD4+ or CD8+ T cells sorted from blood, taken in a trial of the OX40 agonist ivuxolimab. The TCR sequence derives from an adult with an advanced solid tumor such as melanoma, head and neck, liver or kidney cancer. This CDR3 reads CASSLALRRGSYNEQFF. CDR3 sequence (DNA): TGTGCCAGCAGCTTAGCGCTCCGGCGGGGCTCCTACAATGAGCAGTTCTTC.